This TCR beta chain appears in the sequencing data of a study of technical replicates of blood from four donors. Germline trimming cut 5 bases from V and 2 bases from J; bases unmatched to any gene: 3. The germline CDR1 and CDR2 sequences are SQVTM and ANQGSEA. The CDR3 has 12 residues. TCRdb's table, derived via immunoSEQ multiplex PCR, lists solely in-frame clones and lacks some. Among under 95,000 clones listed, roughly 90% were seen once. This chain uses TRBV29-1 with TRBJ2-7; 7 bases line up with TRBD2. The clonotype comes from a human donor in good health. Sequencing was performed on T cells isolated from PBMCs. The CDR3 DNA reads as TGCAGCGTTCCAGCGGGGACCTACGAGCAGTACTTC. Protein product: CSVPAGTYEQYF.